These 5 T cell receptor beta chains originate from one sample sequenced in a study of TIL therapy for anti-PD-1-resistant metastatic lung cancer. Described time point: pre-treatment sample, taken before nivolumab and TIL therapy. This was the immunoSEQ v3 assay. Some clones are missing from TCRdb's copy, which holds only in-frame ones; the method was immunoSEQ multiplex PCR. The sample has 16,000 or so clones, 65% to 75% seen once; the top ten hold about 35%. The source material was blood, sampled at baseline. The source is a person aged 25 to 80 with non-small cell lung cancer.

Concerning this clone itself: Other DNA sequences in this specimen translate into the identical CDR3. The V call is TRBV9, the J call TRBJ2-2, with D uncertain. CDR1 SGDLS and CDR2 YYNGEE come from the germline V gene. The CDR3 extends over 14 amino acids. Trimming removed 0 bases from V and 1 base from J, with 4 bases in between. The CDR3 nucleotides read TGTGCCAGCAGCGTAGGGAGGAACACCGGGGAGCTGTTTTTT. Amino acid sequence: CASSVGRNTGELFF.

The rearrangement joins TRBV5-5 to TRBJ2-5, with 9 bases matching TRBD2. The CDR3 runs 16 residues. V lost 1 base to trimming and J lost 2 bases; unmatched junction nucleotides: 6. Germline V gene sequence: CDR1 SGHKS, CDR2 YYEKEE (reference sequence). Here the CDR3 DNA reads TGTGCCAGCAGCTTGTCGGTTAGCGGGGGTCAAGAGACCCAGTACTTC. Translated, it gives CASSLSVSGGQETQYF.

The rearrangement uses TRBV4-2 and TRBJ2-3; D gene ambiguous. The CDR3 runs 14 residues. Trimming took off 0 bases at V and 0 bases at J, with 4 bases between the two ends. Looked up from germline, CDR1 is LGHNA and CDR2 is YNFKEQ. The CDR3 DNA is TGTGCCAGCAGCCAAGACGGCAGCACAGATACGCAGTATTTT. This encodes CASSQDGSTDTQYF.

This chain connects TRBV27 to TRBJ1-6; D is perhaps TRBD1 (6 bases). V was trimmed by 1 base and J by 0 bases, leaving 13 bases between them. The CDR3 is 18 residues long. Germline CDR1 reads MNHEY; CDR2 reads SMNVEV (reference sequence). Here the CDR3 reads CASSLFGQSVSYNSPLHF. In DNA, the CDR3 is TGTGCCAGCAGTTTATTCGGACAGAGCGTCTCCTATAATTCACCCCTCCACTTT.

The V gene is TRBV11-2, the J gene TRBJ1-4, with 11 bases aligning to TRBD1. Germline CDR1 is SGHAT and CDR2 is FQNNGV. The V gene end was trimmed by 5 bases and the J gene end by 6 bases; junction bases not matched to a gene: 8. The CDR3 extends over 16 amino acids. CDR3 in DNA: TGTGCCAGCAGCCTCGGGACAGGGGGACCTCATGAAAAACTGTTTTTT. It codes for CASSLGTGGPHEKLFF.